The 10 T cell receptor beta chains listed next were all sequenced from one sample in a study of blood T cell repertoires in COVID-19. The repertoire was sequenced with immunoSEQ multiplex PCR; TCRdb's copy has only in-frame clones and lacks some. The data show around 110,000 clones, under 90% seen once. The specimen sequenced was peripheral blood. All receptors come from a woman in her 70s with acute or convalescent COVID-19.

The V and J genes are TRBV18 and TRBJ2-7, with D tentatively TRBD1 (6 bases). Germline assignment: CDR1 KGHSH and CDR2 LQKENI. Trimming cost V 6 bases and J 6 bases, with 15 bases left between them. The CDR3 covers 13 residues. The CDR3 region is CASSPQGLGEQYV. The CDR3 DNA reads TGTGCCAGCTCCCCGCAGGGGCTGGGCGAGCAGTACGTC.

The V gene is TRBV5-1, the J gene TRBJ1-2; TRBD1 matches 7 bases. Per germline, CDR1 SGHRS and CDR2 YFSETQ. This CDR3 contains 17 residues. Trimming took 4 bases from V and 0 from J; bases not matched to a gene: 12. The CDR3 protein is CASSPRQGGPTNYGYTF. CDR3 nucleotides: TGCGCCAGCAGCCCCAGACAGGGCGGACCCACTAACTATGGCTACACCTTC. Together with reference TRBV5-1 and TRBJ1-2, the CDR3 gives the full variable domain: KAGVTQTPRYLIKTRGQQVTLSCSPISGHRSVSWYQQTPGQGLQFLFEYFSETQRNKGNFPGRFSGRQFSNSRSEMNVSTLELGDSALYLCASSPRQGGPTNYGYTFGSGTRLTVV.

The rearrangement links TRBV6-5 to TRBJ2-5; 10 positions agree with TRBD1. J gave up 5 bases and V 8 bases, and 8 bases lay outside the gene matches. Germline CDR1 MNHEY, CDR2 SVGAGI. The CDR3 is 14 amino acids. For the CDR3, the DNA is TGTGCCAGCCGGCACCCGGGACAGGGGGAGACCCAGTACTTC. Its translation: CASRHPGQGETQYF.

This rearrangement joins TRBV7-9 to TRBJ1-2; D gene ambiguous. CDR1 and CDR2 (germline): SEHNR, FQNEAQ (reference sequence). V lost 5 bases, J lost 8 bases, and 18 bases lay in between. This CDR3 region has 14 residues. The CDR3 spells CASSPEAARGGYTF. CDR3 DNA sequence: TGTGCCAGCAGCCCAGAGGCGGCAAGAGGGGGCTACACCTTC.

This sequence joins TRBV6-5 and TRBJ1-5; D unresolved. The CDR3 has 13 amino acids. V dropped 7 bases and J dropped 7 bases, with 14 bases sitting between them. Germline CDR1 and CDR2: MNHEY and SVGAGI. CDR3 in DNA: TGTGCCAGCAAGGCCCGAGGGAGGCAGCCCCAGCATTTT. It yields the protein CASKARGRQPQHF.

The chain joins TRBV7-2 to TRBJ1-2; unclear D gene. The ends were cut back, 4 bases at V and 8 bases at J, with 23 bases in the middle. The CDR3 contains 16 residues. Germline V gives CDR1 SGHTA, CDR2 FQGNSA. The CDR3 sequence is CASSSGQPYNYVGYTF. CDR3 bases: TGTGCCAGCAGCTCCGGCCAGCCCTATAACTATGTAGGCTACACCTTC.

This clone was seen a few times. The V gene is TRBV6-5, the J gene TRBJ1-6; 7 bases are a match to TRBD1. The CDR3 sequence is 15 residues long. The J segment lost 6 bases and the V segment lost 0 bases, leaving 2 bases of the junction unmatched. Germline values: CDR1 MNHEY, CDR2 SVGAGI. The CDR3 bases are TGTGCCAGCAGTTACTCGAACAGGGGTAATTCACCCCTCCACTTT. Residues: CASSYSNRGNSPLHF.

This clone has just one count. The J gene is TRBJ1-2, the V gene TRBV7-2; 7 bases line up with TRBD1. With V trimmed by 5 bases and J by 3 bases, 3 bases remained unmatched. Germline CDR1 and CDR2: SGHTA and FQGNSA. CDR3 length equals 13 residues. The DNA of the CDR3 is TGTGCCAGCAGCCGACAGGGCGACTATGGCTACACCTTC. Protein product: CASSRQGDYGYTF.

V usage is TRBV2 and J usage is TRBJ1-6, with TRBD1 matching over 9 bases. The CDR3 sequence is 14 residues long. Germline CDR1 and CDR2: SNHLY and FYNNEI. With 4 bases clipped from V and 7 bases from J, the junction kept 2 bases outside the gene matches. The CDR3 here is CASSGQGVNSPLHF. DNA for the CDR3: TGTGCCAGCAGTGGACAGGGGGTAAATTCACCCCTCCACTTT.

The rearrangement uses TRBV5-4 and TRBJ2-4, with a weak D call TRBD1 (5 bases). The germline gives CDR1 SGHNT, CDR2 YYREEE (reference sequence). The V end was cut by 4 bases, the J end by 2 bases, with 10 bases between. There are 14 residues in the CDR3. The CDR3 reads CASSPQGSKNIQYF. The DNA for the CDR3 is TGTGCCAGCAGCCCCCAGGGCTCCAAAAACATTCAGTACTTC.